The text below deals with one T cell receptor (beta chain). The antigen is not known. The data are from a study of identical twins. General study findings and limits: Models predicted too little out-of-frame TCR alpha sharing in monozygotic twins.

TCRdb itself ran the 5' RACE reads through MiXCR, one entry per CDR3 protein. The sample includes some 240,000 distinct CDR3 sequences, approximately 8.3% seen only once; the top ten take roughly 3.1%. Trimming stripped 4 bases from V and 0 bases from J, with 10 bases between. This CDR3 spans 14 amino acids. CDR1 is ENHRY, CDR2 SYGVKD, per germline. The sample was also linked to a second study, of yellow fever vaccine responses in identical twins.

This sequence originates from a woman between 18 and 29 years old in good health. The V call is TRBV10-3, the J call TRBJ2-7; perhaps TRBD1 as D (5 bases). Sequenced sample: CD8+ T cells sorted from blood. The chain's CDR3 is CAISGGDSSYEQYF. In nucleotides, the CDR3 is TGTGCCATCAGTGGCGGAGACAGCTCCTACGAGCAGTACTTC.